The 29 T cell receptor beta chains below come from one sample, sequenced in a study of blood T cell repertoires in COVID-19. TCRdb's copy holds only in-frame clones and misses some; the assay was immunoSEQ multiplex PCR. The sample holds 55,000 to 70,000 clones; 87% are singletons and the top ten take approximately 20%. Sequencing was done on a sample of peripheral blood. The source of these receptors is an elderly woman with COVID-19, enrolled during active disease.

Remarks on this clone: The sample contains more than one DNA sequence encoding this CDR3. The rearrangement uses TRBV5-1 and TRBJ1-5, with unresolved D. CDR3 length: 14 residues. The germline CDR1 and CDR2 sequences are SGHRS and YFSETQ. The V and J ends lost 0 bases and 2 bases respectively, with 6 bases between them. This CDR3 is CASSLEGGNQPQHF. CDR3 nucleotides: TGCGCCAGCAGCTTGGAAGGAGGCAATCAGCCCCAGCATTTT.

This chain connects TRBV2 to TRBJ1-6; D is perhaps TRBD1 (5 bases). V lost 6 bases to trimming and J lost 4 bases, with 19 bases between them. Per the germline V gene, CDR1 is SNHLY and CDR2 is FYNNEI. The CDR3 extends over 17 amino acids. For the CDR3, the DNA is TGTGCCAGCAGGGATACAAGGGGCCCAAGGTATAATTCACCCCTCCACTTT. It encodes CASRDTRGPRYNSPLHF.

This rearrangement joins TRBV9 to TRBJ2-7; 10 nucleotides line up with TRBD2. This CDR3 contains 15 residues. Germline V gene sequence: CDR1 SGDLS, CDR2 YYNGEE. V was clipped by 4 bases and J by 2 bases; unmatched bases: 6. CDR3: CASSSSAGGPYEQYF. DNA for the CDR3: TGTGCCAGCAGCTCCTCAGCGGGGGGGCCCTACGAGCAGTACTTC.

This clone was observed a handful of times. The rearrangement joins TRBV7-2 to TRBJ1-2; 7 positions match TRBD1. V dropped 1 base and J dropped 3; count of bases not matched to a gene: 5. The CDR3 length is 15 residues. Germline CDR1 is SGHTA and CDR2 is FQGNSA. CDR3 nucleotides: TGTGCCAGCAGCTTAGGGGTTCAGGGGGACTATGGCTACACCTTC. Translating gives CASSLGVQGDYGYTF.

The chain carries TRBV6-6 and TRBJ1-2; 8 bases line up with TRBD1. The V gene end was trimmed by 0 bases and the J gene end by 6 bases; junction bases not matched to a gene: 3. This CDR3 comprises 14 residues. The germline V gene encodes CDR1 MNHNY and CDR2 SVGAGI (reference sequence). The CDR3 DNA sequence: TGTGCCAGCAGTTACTCGGGACAGGCCGATGGCTACACCTTC. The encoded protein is CASSYSGQADGYTF.

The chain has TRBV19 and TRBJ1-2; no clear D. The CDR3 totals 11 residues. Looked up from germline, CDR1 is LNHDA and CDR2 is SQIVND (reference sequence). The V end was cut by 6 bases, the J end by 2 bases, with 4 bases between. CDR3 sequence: CASRQNYGYTF. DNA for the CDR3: TGTGCCAGTAGACAGAACTATGGCTACACCTTC.

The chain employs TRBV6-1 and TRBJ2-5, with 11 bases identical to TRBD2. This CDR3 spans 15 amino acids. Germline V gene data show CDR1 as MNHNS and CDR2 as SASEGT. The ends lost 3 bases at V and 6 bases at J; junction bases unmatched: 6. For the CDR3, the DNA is TGTGCCAGCAGTGATATAGCGGGGGGGCCGAAGACCCAGTACTTC. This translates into CASSDIAGGPKTQYF.

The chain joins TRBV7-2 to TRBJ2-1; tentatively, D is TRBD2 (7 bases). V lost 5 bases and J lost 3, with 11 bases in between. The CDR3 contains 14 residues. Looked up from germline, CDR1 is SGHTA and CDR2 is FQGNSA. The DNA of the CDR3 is TGTGCCAGCAGCGGGGGGGCAAACTACAATGAGCAGTTCTTC. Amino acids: CASSGGANYNEQFF.

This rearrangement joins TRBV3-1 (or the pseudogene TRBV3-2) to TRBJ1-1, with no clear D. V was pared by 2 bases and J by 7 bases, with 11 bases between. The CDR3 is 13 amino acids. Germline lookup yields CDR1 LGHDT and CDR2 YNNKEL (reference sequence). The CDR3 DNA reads TGTGCCAGCAGCCAACTCGTCTCGGGTGAAGCTTTCTTT. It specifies CASSQLVSGEAFF.

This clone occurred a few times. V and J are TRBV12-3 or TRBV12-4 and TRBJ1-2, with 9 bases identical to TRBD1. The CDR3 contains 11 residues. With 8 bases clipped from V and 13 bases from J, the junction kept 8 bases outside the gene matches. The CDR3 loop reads CASSWGQGGTF. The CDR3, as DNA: TGTGCCAGCTCTTGGGGACAGGGAGGCACCTTC.

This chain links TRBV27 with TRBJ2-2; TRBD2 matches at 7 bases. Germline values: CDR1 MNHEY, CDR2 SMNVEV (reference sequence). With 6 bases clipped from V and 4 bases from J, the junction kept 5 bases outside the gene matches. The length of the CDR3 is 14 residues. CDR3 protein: CASRFSGGTGELFF. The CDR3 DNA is TGTGCCAGCAGATTTTCGGGGGGCACCGGGGAGCTGTTTTTT.

CDR3 DNA: TGTGCCACGAGAGCGGGGGGGCAGAACAATGAGCAGTTCTTC. Protein product: CATRAGGQNNEQFF. This sequence joins TRBV15 and TRBJ2-1; 10 bases map to TRBD2. Germline V gene data show CDR1 as LNHNV and CDR2 as YYDKDF (reference sequence). The CDR3 covers 14 residues. After removal of 9 bases from V and 5 bases from J, the junction contained 7 bases not matched to a gene.

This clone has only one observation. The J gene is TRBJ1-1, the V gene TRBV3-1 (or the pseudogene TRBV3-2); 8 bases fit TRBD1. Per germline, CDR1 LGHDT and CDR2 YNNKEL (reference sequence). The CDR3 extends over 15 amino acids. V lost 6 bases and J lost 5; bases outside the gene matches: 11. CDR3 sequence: CASSPTYRGWTEAFF. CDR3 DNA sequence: TGTGCCAGCAGTCCTACCTACAGGGGGTGGACTGAAGCTTTCTTT.

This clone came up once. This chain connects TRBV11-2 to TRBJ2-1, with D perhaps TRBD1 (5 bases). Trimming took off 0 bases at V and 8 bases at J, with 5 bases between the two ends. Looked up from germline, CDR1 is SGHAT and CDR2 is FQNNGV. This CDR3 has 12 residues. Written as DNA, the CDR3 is TGTGCCAGCAGCTTAGACAGGGATGAGCAGTTCTTC. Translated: CASSLDRDEQFF.

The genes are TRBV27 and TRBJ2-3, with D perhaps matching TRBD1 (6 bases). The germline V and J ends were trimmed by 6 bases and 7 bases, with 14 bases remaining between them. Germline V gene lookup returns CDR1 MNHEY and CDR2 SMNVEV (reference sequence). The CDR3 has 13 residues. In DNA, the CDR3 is TGTGCCAGCAGGACGACAGGATCTTATACGCAGTATTTT. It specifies CASRTTGSYTQYF.

DNA for the CDR3: TGCACCAGCAGCCAGGAAGAGCGGGGGGATCGGGAGACCCAGTACTTC. It is translated as CTSSQEERGDRETQYF. The V call is TRBV1, the J call TRBJ2-5; the table's D call of TRBD2 was not tested on the DNA. TRBV1 is a pseudogene locus. The CDR3 totals 16 residues.

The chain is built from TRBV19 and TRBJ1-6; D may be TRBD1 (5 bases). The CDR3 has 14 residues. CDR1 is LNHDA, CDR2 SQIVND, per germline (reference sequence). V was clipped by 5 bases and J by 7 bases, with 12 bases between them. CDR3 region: CASSAQGENSPLHF. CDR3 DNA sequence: TGTGCCAGTAGTGCGCAGGGCGAAAATTCACCCCTCCACTTT. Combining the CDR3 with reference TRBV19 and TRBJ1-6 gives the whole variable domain DGGITQSPKYLFRKEGQNVTLSCEQNLNHDAMYWYRQDPGQGLRLIYYSQIVNDFQKGDIAEGYSVSREKKESFPLTVTSAQKNPTAFYLCASSAQGENSPLHFGNGTRLTVT.

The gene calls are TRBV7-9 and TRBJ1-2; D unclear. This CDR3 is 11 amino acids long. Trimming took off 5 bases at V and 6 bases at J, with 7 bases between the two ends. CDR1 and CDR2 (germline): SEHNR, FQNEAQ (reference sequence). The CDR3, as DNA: TGTGCCAGCAGCAGCTACGATGGCTACACCTTC. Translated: CASSSYDGYTF.

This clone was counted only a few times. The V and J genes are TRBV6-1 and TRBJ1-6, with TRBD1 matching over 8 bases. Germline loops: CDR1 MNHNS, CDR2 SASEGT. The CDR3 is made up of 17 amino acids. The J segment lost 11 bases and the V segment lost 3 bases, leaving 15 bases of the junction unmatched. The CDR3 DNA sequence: TGTGCCAGCAGTGAGCCCATGCAGGGGGCGCGTGTGGCACCCCTCCACTTT. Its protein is CASSEPMQGARVAPLHF.

CDR3 nucleotide sequence: TGTGCCAGCAGGCGATACAGGGGGCAGATCTATGGCTACACCTTC. This sequence encodes CASRRYRGQIYGYTF. The chain has TRBV7-3 and TRBJ1-2, with 9 nucleotides matching TRBD1. Per the germline V gene, CDR1 is SGHTA and CDR2 is FQGTGA. This CDR3 spans 15 amino acids. After removal of 6 bases from V and 4 bases from J, the junction contained 9 bases not matched to a gene.

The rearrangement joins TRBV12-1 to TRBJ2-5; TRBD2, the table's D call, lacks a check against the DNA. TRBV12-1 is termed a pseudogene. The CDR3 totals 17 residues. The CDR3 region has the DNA TGTGCCAGCACCCACCAGGGACTAGCGGGGGCGAAGGAGACCCAGTACTTC. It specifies CASTHQGLAGAKETQYF.

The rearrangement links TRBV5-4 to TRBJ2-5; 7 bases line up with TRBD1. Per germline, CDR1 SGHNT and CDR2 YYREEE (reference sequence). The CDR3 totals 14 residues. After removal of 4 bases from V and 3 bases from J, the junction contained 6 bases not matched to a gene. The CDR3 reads CASSLGTEKETQYF. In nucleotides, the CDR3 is TGTGCCAGCAGCCTTGGGACAGAAAAAGAGACCCAGTACTTC.

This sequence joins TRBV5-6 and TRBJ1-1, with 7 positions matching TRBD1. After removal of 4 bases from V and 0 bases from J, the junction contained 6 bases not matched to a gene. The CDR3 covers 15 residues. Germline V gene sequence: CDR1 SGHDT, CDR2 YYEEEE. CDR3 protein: CASSPQTGLNTEAFF. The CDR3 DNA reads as TGTGCCAGCAGCCCCCAGACAGGGCTGAACACTGAAGCTTTCTTT.

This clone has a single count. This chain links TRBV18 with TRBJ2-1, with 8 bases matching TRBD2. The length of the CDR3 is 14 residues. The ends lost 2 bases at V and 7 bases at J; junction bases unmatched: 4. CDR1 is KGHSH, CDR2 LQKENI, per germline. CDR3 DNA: TGTGCCAGCTCACCATCGCGGGGGGCTAATGAGCAGTTCTTC. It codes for CASSPSRGANEQFF.

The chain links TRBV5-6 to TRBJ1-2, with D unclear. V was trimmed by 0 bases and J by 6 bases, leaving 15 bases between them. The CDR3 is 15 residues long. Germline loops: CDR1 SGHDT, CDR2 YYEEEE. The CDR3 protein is CASSLVAQQWNGYTF. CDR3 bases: TGTGCCAGCAGCTTGGTCGCTCAACAGTGGAATGGCTACACCTTC.

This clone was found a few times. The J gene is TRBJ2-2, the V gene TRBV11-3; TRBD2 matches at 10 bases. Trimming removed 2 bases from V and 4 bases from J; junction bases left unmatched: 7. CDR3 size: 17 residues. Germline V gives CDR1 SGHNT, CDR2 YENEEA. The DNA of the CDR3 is TGTGCCAGCAGCTTAACGGGGACTAGCGCGGTCACCGGGGAGCTGTTTTTT. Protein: CASSLTGTSAVTGELFF. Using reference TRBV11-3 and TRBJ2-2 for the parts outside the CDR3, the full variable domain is EAGVVQSPRYKIIEKKQPVAFWCNPISGHNTLYWYLQNLGQGPELLIRYENEEAVDDSQLPKDRFSAERLKGVDSTLKIQPAELGDSAVYLCASSLTGTSAVTGELFFGEGSRLTVL.

CDR3 residues: CASKTEGELQPQHF. The CDR3 DNA is TGTGCCAGCAAAACGGAAGGAGAGCTTCAGCCCCAGCATTTT. V and J are TRBV6-5 and TRBJ1-5; D is unclear. Germline V gene data show CDR1 as MNHEY and CDR2 as SVGAGI. Trimming removed 7 bases at V and 6 bases at J, with 16 bases between. CDR3 size: 14 residues.

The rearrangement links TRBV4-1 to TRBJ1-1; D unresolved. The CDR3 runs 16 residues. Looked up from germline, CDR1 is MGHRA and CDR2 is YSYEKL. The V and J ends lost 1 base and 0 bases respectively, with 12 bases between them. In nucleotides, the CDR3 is TGCGCCAGCAGCCAAGTCTTGAGTAATCTGAACACTGAAGCTTTCTTT. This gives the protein CASSQVLSNLNTEAFF.

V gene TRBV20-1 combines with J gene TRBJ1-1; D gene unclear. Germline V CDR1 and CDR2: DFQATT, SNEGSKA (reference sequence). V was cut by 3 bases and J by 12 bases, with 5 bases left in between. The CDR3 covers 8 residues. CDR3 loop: CSASPTFF. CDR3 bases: TGCAGTGCTAGCCCAACTTTCTTT.